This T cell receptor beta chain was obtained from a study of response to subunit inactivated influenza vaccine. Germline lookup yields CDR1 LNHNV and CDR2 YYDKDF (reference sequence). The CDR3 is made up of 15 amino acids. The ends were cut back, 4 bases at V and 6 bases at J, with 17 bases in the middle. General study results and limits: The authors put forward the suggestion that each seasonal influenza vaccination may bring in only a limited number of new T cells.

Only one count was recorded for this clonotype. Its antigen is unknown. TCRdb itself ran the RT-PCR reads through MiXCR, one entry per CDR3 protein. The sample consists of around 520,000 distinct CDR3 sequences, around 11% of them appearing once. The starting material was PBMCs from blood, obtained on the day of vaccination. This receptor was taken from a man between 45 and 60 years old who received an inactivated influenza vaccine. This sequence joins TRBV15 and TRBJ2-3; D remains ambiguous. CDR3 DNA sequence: TGTGCCACCAGCATGGGCAGGCGACGACCGGATACGCAGTATTTT. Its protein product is CATSMGRRRPDTQYF. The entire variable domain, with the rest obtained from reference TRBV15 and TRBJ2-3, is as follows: DAMVIQNPRYQVTQFGKPVTLSCSQTLNHNVMYWYQQKSSQAPKLLFHYYDKDFNNEADTPDNFQSRRPNTSFCFLDIRSPGLGDTAMYLCATSMGRRRPDTQYFGPGTRLTVL.